This T cell receptor (beta chain) was found in a study of molecular identifiers for immune sequencing clone quantification. In the study overall: Replicates split RNA from roughly 20,000 or 100,000 naive CD8 cells five ways, and the researchers sequenced four portions. Study-level points and caveats: Underestimation of highly expanded clone sizes could arise where identical TCR molecules share a barcode.

This clonotype showed up many times. Its antigen is currently unknown. Germline V lookup: CDR1 SGHAT, CDR2 FQNNGV. The CDR3 is 13 amino acids. Trimming pared 3 bases from V and 1 base from J, leaving 4 bases between. One entry per CDR3 protein, called by TCRdb with MiXCR from the PCR reads. The sample shows hundreds of thousands of distinct CDR3 sequences, roughly 21% of them seen only once. The receptor's source is a human donor in good health. Some libraries in this study had Jurkat cell RNA spiked in. The V and J genes are TRBV11-2 and TRBJ1-5; the D is unclear. Source material: naive CD8+ T cells from blood, with Jurkat cell RNA spiked in. The subset denotes: FACS-sorted CD8+CD4-CCR7+CD45RA+ naive T cells. The CDR3 DNA follows: TGTGCCAGCAGCTTCTGGAGCAATCAGCCCCAGCATTTT. Translated: CASSFWSNQPQHF.